Here is one T cell receptor beta chain with its context. Its antigen is not yet known. Per-nucleotide qualities are absent, and no much larger clonotype sits a single base away. The record originates from a study of T-cell reconstitution after alpha-beta-depleted transplantation in children (dated by TCRdb to the mid-2010s). Background on the whole study: T-cell immune reconstitution after TCRalphabeta/CD19-depleted allogeneic hematopoietic cell transplantation in children was quantitatively tracked in the study by means of TCR repertoire profiling.

Broader findings and caveats from the paper: The apparently early recovery of alphabetaT-cell counts about two months after transplant reportedly depended on only several hundred rapidly expanded clones that came from non-depleted graft cells. In some patients, high TCRbeta diversity at day 60 was attributed to recipient T cells and intrathymic progenitors that had survived conditioning. Over subsequent months, a decline in hyperexpanded clone frequencies was noted, and after one year, T-cell counts and TCRbeta diversity were mostly ascribed to newly produced T cells.

Trimming at the junction amounts to 0 bases on V and 7 bases on J, and the germline ends lie 22 bases apart. Taken from the germline V gene, the CDR1 and CDR2 loops are LGHNA and YNFKEQ. CDR3 length: 17 amino acids, cysteine to phenylalanine. Kept here is only the CDR3 DNA, which spans 51 bases and is read in frame from base 1. The library came from PCR. Sequencing instrument: Illumina HiSeq 2500. TCR libraries were prepared with molecular barcoding, using unique molecular identifiers to normalize TCRbeta repertoire quantification. TCRdb reprocessed the public reads (quality trimming at Q25 with fastp, clone calling with MiXCR) and kept in-frame beta chains. Rows with a matching CDR3 protein are joined into one entry that keeps the most common DNA and genes. This sample is represented by about 90,000 distinct CDR3 sequences; roughly a sixth of them were singletons. Around a fifth of the sample comes from the top ten.

Read against the paper, the sample's treatment or condition label means: allogeneic hematopoietic cell transplantation with graft depleted of TCRalphabeta T cells and CD19 B cells. The children who served as transplant recipients had been given grafts of TCRalphabeta/CD19-depleted allogeneic hematopoietic cells. The TCR was taken from a male patient aged 2 to 10 who had a stem cell transplant for acute lymphoblastic leukemia, so the T cells may come from the graft donor. The V and J genes are TRBV4-2 and TRBJ2-7; the D gene cannot be resolved beyond TRBD1 or TRBD2, each matching 5 bases. The material sequenced was PBMCs, mostly from graft donor cells, taken 180 days after TCRalphabeta/CD19-depleted stem cell transplant. CDR3 reads: CASSQDEASGPYREQYF. The sequenced DNA: TGTGCCAGCAGCCAAGATGAGGCGTCGGGACCCTACAGGGAGCAGTACTTC.